This T cell receptor (beta chain) appears in the sequencing data of a study of T cell responses to AZD1222 COVID-19 vaccine. The study's findings and limits: Repertoire sampling happened only post peak T cell response.

Profiling relied on immunoSEQ multiplex PCR, and the TCRdb table lists in-frame clones only, not all of them. The data hold approximately 180,000 clones, with about nine tenths observed a single time. About this clone itself: Its antigen is still unknown.

Unmatched junction bases numbered 1, after V lost 1 base and J lost 0 bases. The germline CDR1 and CDR2 sequences are LGHNA and YSLEER. The CDR3 sequence is 16 residues long. The starting material was peripheral blood, obtained 28 days after the second dose of the MenACWY control vaccine. The chain combines TRBV4-3 with TRBJ1-1; TRBD1 matches at 11 bases. The clonotype was recovered from an adult who received the MenACWY meningococcal vaccine as a control. Here the CDR3 DNA reads TGCGCCAGCAGCCAAGGGACAGGGGGCTTGAACACTGAAGCTTTCTTT. Protein sequence: CASSQGTGGLNTEAFF.